This T cell receptor beta chain was sequenced for a study of shared clonotypes between healthy human individuals. Study-level points and caveats: Some clonotypes were shared by all four sorted-subset donors, while others were not shared. The non-shared ones had lower generation probabilities than the shared ones.

Points on this clone: Its target is unknown.

Assay: immunoSEQ multiplex PCR; the TCRdb copy retains only in-frame clones and omits some. The sample consists of about 1.5 million clones, 95% to 99% of them appearing once. The source of this sequence is a man aged 25-45 years in good health. Sample: naive CD4+ T cells sorted from blood. Documented subset: CD45RA+ positively selected.

The CDR3 region is CASRPFLGNQPQHF. The CDR3 bases are TGTGCCAGCCGTCCTTTTTTGGGCAATCAGCCCCAGCATTTT. The chain uses TRBV6-5 and TRBJ1-5, with D hard to call. Per the germline V gene, CDR1 is MNHEY and CDR2 is SVGAGI. V dropped 8 bases and J dropped 2 bases, with 13 bases sitting between them. This CDR3 comprises 14 residues.